This T cell receptor (beta chain) was sequenced during a study of OX40 agonist ivuxolimab in advanced cancers. Study-wide context: Subjects had a mean age of about 65 years, with a range of 23 to 79; around 83% were male.

TCRdb's table, derived via immunoSEQ multiplex PCR, lists solely in-frame clones and lacks some. Of some 90,000 clones in the sample, just over 90% were seen once. Germline V gene data show CDR1 as SGHRS and CDR2 as YFSETQ. V gave up 4 bases and J gave up 3 bases; unmatched junction bases: 9. This CDR3 has 15 amino acids. This receptor was taken from an adult with an advanced solid tumor such as melanoma, head and neck, liver or kidney cancer. The V gene is TRBV5-1, the J gene TRBJ1-2; TRBD1 matches 7 bases. This sample comprised CD4+ or CD8+ T cells sorted from blood, obtained in a trial of the OX40 agonist ivuxolimab. Here the CDR3 DNA reads TGCGCCAGCAGCGAACAGGGGTTGATTTACTATGGCTACACCTTC. Amino acids: CASSEQGLIYYGYTF.